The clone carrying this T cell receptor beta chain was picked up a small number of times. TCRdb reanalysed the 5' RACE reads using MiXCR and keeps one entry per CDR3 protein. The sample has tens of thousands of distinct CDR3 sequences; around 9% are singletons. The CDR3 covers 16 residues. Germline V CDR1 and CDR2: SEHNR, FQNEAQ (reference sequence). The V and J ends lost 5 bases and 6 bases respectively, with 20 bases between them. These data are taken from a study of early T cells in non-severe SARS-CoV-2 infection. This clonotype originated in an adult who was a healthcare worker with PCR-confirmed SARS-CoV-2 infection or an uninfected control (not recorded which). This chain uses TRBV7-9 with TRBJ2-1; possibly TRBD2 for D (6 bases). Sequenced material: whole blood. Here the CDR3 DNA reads TGTGCCAGCAGCCCACGAGGACTTAGCGGCGCCAATGAGCAGTTCTTC. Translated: CASSPRGLSGANEQFF. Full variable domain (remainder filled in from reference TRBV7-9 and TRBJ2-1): DTGVSQNPRHKITKRGQNVTFRCDPISEHNRLYWYRQTLGQGPEFLTYFQNEAQLEKSRLLSDRFSAERPKGSFSTLEIQRTEQGDSAMYLCASSPRGLSGANEQFFGPGTRLTVL.